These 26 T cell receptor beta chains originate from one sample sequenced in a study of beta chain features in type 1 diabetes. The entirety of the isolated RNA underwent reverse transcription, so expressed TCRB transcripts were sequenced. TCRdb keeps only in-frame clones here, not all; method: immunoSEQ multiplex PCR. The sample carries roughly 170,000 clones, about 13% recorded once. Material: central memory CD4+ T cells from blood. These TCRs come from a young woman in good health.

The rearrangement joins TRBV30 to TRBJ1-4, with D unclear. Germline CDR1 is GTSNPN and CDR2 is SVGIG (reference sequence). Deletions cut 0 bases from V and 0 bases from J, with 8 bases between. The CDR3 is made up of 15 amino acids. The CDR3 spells CAWSVLRATNEKLFF. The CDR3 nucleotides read TGTGCCTGGAGTGTACTCCGCGCAACTAATGAAAAACTGTTTTTT.

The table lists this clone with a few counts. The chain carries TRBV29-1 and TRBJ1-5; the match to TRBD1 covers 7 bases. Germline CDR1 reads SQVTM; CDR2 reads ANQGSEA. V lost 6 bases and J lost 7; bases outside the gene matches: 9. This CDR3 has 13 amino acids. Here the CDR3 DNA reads TGCAGCGTCCGCGACAGGGCAAACCAGCCCCAGCATTTT. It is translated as CSVRDRANQPQHF.

The CDR3 region has the DNA TGCAGCGTGACTAGCGGATACTACGAGCAGTACTTC. Amino acid sequence: CSVTSGYYEQYF. This chain joins TRBV29-1 and TRBJ2-7; TRBD2 aligns across 9 bases. Per the germline V gene, CDR1 is SQVTM and CDR2 is ANQGSEA. The length of the CDR3 is 12 residues. Trimming cost V 6 bases and J 3 bases; bases outside gene matches: 3.

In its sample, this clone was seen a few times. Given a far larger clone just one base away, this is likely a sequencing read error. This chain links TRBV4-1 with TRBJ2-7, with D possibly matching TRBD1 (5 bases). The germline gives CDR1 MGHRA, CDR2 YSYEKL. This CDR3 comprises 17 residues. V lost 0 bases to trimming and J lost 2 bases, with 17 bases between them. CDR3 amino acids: CASSQDRGPPLAYEQYF. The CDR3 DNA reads TGCGCCAGCAGCCAAGATAGGGGCCCGCCTCTGGCCTACGAGCAGTACTTC.

The CDR3 protein is CASSQDAGPSTDTQYF. Here the CDR3 DNA reads TGTGCCAGCAGCCAAGATGCGGGACCTAGCACAGATACGCAGTATTTT. This chain joins TRBV4-2 and TRBJ2-3, with D possibly matching TRBD2 (6 bases). Trimming removed 0 bases from V and 0 bases from J, with 10 bases in between. Germline V CDR1 and CDR2: LGHNA, YNFKEQ. CDR3 length: 16 residues.

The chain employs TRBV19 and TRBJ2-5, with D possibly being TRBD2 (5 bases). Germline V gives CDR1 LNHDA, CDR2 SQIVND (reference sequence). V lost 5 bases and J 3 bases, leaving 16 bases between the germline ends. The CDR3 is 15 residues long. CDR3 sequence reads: CASSPPLATKETQYF. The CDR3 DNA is TGTGCCAGTAGTCCTCCCCTCGCGACTAAAGAGACCCAGTACTTC.

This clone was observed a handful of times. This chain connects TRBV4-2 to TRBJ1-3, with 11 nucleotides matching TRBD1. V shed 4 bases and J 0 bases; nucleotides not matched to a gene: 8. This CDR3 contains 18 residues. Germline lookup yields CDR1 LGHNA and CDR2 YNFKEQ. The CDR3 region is CASSLGQGALSSGNTIYF. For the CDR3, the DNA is TGTGCCAGCAGCCTTGGACAGGGGGCCTTATCCTCTGGAAACACCATATATTTT.

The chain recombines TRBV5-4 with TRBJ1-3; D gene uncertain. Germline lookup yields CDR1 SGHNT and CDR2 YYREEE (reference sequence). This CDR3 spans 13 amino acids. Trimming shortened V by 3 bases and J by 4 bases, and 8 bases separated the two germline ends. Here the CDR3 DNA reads TGTGCCAGCAGCTCCGACAACGGAAACACCATATATTTT. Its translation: CASSSDNGNTIYF.

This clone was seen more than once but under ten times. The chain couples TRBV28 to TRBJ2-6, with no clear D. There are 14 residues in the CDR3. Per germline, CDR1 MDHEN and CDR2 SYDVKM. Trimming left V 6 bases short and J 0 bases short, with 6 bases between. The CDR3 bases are TGTGCCAGCAGGGCAGTCTCTGGGGCCAACGTCCTGACTTTC. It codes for CASRAVSGANVLTF.

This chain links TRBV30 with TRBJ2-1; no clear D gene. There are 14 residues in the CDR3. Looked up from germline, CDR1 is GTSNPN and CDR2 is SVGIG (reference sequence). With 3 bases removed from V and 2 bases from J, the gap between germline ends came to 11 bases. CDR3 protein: CAWSTGRAYNEQFF. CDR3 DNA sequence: TGTGCCTGGAGCACCGGCCGGGCCTACAATGAGCAGTTCTTC. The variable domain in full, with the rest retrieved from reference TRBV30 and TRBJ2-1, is SQTIHQWPATLVQPVGSPLSLECTVEGTSNPNLYWYRQAAGRGLQLLFYSVGIGQISSEVPQNLSASRPQDRQFILSSKKLLLSDSGFYLCAWSTGRAYNEQFFGPGTRLTVL.

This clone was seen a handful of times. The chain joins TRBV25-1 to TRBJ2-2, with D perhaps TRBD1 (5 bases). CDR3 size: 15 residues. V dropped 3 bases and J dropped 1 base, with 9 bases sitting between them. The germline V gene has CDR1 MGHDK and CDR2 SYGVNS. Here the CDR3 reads CASSDSTVNTGELFF. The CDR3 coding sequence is TGTGCCAGCAGTGACTCGACAGTGAACACCGGGGAGCTGTTTTTT.

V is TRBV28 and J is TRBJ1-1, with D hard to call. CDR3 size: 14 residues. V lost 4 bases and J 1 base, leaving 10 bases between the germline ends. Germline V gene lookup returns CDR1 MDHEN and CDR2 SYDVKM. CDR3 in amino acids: CASSSPSGNTEAFF. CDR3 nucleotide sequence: TGTGCCAGCAGTTCCCCCTCCGGGAACACTGAAGCTTTCTTT.

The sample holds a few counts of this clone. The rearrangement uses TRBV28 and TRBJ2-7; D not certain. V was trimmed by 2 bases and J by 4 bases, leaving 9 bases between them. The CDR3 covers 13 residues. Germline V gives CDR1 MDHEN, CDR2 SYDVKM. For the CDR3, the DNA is TGTGCCAGCAGTTTAAACAACCCTTACGAGCAGTACTTC. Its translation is CASSLNNPYEQYF.

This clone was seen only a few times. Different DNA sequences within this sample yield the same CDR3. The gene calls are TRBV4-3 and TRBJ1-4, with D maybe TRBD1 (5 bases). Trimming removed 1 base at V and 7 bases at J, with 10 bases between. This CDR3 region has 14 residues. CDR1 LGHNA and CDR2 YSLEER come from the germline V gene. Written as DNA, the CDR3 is TGCGCCAGCAGCCAAGGGGGGGTAGGTGAAAAACTGTTTTTT. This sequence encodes CASSQGGVGEKLFF.

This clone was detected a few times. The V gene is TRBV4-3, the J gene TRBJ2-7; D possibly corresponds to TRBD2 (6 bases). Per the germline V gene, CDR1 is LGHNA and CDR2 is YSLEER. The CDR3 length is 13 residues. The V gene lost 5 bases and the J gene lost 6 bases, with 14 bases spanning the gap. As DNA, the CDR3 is TGCGCCAGCAGCGAAGGAGGGTTTGGCGAGCAGTACTTC. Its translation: CASSEGGFGEQYF.

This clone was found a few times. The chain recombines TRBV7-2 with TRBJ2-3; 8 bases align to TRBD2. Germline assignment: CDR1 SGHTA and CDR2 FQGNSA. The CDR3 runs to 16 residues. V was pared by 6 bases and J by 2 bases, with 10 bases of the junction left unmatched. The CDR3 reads CASRRTGTRSTDTQYF. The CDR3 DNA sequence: TGTGCCAGCAGACGTACCGGGACTAGGTCCACAGATACGCAGTATTTT.

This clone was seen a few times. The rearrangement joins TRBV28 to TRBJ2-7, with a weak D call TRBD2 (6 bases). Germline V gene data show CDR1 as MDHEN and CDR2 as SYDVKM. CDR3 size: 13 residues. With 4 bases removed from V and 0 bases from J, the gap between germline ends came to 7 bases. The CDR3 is CASSYGSSYEQYF. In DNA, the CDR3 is TGTGCCAGCAGTTACGGGAGCTCCTACGAGCAGTACTTC.

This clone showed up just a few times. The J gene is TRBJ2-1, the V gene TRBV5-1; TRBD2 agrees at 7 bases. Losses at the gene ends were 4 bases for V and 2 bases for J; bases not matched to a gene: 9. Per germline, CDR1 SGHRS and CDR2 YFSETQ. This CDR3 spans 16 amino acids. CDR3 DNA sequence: TGCGCCAGCAGCCCCTCGAGCGGGGAAGCCTACAATGAGCAGTTCTTC. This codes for CASSPSSGEAYNEQFF.

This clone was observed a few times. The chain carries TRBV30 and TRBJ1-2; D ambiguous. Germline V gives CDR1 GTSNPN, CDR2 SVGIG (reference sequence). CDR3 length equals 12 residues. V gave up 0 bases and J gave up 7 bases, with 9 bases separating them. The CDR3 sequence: CAWSVNRRGYTF. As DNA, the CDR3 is TGTGCCTGGAGTGTAAACAGACGTGGCTACACCTTC.

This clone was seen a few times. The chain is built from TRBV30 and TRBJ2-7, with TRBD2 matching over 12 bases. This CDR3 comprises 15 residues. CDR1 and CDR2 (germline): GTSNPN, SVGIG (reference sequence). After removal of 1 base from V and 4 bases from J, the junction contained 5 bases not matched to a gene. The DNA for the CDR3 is TGTGCCTGGAGTGCACCGACTAGCGGGAGATACGAGCAGTACTTC. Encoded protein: CAWSAPTSGRYEQYF.

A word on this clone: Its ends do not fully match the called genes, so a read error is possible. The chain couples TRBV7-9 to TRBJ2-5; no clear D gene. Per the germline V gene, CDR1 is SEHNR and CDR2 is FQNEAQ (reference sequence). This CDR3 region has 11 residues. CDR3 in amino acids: CASTQEVPSDF. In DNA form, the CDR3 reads TGTGCCAGCACCCAGGAAGTCCCTTCGGACTTC.

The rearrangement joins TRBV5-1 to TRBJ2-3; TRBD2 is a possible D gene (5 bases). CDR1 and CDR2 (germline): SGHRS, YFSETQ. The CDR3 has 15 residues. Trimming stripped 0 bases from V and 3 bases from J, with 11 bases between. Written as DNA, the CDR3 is TGCGCCAGCAGCTTGGATGGGAGTCGAACAGATACGCAGTATTTT. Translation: CASSLDGSRTDTQYF.

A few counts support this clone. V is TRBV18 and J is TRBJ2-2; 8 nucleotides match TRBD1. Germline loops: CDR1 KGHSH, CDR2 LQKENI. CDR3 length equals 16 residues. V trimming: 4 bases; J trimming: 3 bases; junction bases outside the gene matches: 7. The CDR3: CASSQRTGGDTGELFF. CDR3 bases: TGTGCCAGCTCACAACGCACAGGGGGAGACACCGGGGAGCTGTTTTTT.

The CDR3: CASSRATGNTYNEQFF. CDR3 bases: TGCGCCAGCAGCCGAGCGACAGGGAATACCTACAATGAGCAGTTCTTC. This chain uses TRBV4-3 with TRBJ2-1; TRBD1 agrees at 7 bases. Germline V CDR1 and CDR2: LGHNA, YSLEER. CDR3 length: 16 amino acids. Trimming at V came to 4 bases and at J to 2 bases, leaving 8 bases not matched to a gene.

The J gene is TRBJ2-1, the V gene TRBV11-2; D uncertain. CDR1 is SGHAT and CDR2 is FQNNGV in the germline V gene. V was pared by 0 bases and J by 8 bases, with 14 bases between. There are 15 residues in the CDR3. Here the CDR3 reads CASSLDMATRHEQFF. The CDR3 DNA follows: TGTGCCAGCAGCTTAGATATGGCCACGAGGCATGAGCAGTTCTTC.

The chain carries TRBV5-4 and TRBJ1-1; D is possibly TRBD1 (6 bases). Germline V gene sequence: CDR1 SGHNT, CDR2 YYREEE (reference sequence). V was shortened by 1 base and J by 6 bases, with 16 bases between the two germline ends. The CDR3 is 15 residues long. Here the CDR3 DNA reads TGTGCCAGCAGCTTGTTACAGGGTTCGGCCGCTGAAGCTTTCTTT. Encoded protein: CASSLLQGSAAEAFF.